Below, 30 T cell receptor beta chains from the same sample are listed, as sequenced in a study of blood T cell repertoires in COVID-19. Some clones are missing from TCRdb's copy, which holds only in-frame ones; the method was immunoSEQ multiplex PCR. The sample carries 80,000 to 90,000 clones, 86% recorded once. The sample was peripheral blood. These receptor sequences come from a man older than 75 with active or convalescent COVID-19.

The chain is built from TRBV5-4 and TRBJ1-1; no firm D call. V dropped 3 bases and J dropped 1 base, with 7 bases sitting between them. The CDR3 contains 13 residues. Germline V CDR1 and CDR2: SGHNT, YYREEE (reference sequence). CDR3 sequence reads: CASSSNTNTEAFF. DNA for the CDR3: TGTGCCAGCAGCTCAAACACGAACACTGAAGCTTTCTTT.

The chain couples TRBV19 to TRBJ1-2, with TRBD1 identical over 8 bases. There are 17 residues in the CDR3. The trim removed 1 base at V and 0 bases at J, leaving 7 bases unmatched. Germline-derived CDR1 and CDR2 are LNHDA and SQIVND (reference sequence). This chain's CDR3 is CASSIGGTGTSNYGYTF. The CDR3 nucleotides are TGTGCCAGTAGTATAGGGGGGACAGGAACATCTAACTATGGCTACACCTTC.

The chain couples TRBV7-8 to TRBJ1-1; D is perhaps TRBD1 (5 bases). V lost 1 base and J lost 5, with 14 bases in between. Germline loops: CDR1 SGHVS, CDR2 FQNEAQ. CDR3 size: 15 residues. The CDR3 DNA sequence: TGTGCCAGCAGCTTAGGTGGCAGGGCGTCGACTGAAGCTTTCTTT. It translates to CASSLGGRASTEAFF.

V is TRBV6-6 and J is TRBJ1-1; D possibly corresponds to TRBD1 (5 bases). V was cut by 8 bases and J by 0 bases, with 16 bases left in between. CDR1 and CDR2 from the germline V gene are MNHNY and SVGAGI (reference sequence). This CDR3 comprises 15 residues. CDR3 region: CASGFRTSLNTEAFF. The CDR3 DNA follows: TGTGCCAGCGGGTTCAGGACAAGTCTGAACACTGAAGCTTTCTTT.

The chain has TRBV19 and TRBJ2-5; TRBD1 might be the D (6 bases). The CDR3 spans 14 residues. Germline-derived CDR1 and CDR2 are LNHDA and SQIVND (reference sequence). Trimming cost V 4 bases and J 0 bases, with 9 bases left between them. DNA of the CDR3: TGTGCCAGTAGTACAACAGGGTACCAAGAGACCCAGTACTTC. Translation gives CASSTTGYQETQYF.

This chain uses TRBV5-1 with TRBJ1-6, with 7 bases lining up with TRBD1. The CDR3 totals 17 residues. In germline, CDR1 is SGHRS, CDR2 YFSETQ. The V segment lost 3 bases and the J segment 7 bases; nucleotides outside the gene matches: 13. The CDR3 spells CASSSLTTGSLNSPLHF. CDR3 in DNA: TGCGCCAGCAGCTCGCTGACGACAGGGAGCTTGAATTCACCCCTCCACTTT. The full variable domain, in which reference TRBV5-1 and TRBJ1-6 provide the parts outside the CDR3, is KAGVTQTPRYLIKTRGQQVTLSCSPISGHRSVSWYQQTPGQGLQFLFEYFSETQRNKGNFPGRFSGRQFSNSRSEMNVSTLELGDSALYLCASSSLTTGSLNSPLHFGNGTRLTVT.

The CDR3 protein is CAWSAGGQVQPQHF. The CDR3 bases are TGTGCCTGGAGTGCCGGGGGACAGGTCCAGCCCCAGCATTTT. The gene calls are TRBV30 and TRBJ1-5; 8 positions match TRBD1. V lost 1 base to trimming and J lost 7 bases; unmatched junction nucleotides: 6. Germline V gives CDR1 GTSNPN, CDR2 SVGIG (reference sequence). The CDR3 loop spans 14 amino acids. Full variable domain (remainder filled in from reference TRBV30 and TRBJ1-5): SQTIHQWPATLVQPVGSPLSLECTVEGTSNPNLYWYRQAAGRGLQLLFYSVGIGQISSEVPQNLSASRPQDRQFILSSKKLLLSDSGFYLCAWSAGGQVQPQHFGDGTRLSIL.

This chain joins TRBV3-1 (or the pseudogene TRBV3-2) and TRBJ2-1; D possibly corresponds to TRBD1 (7 bases). Germline values: CDR1 LGHDT, CDR2 YNNKEL (reference sequence). Trimming shortened V by 4 bases and J by 3 bases, and 19 bases separated the two germline ends. This CDR3 has 17 residues. The CDR3 DNA follows: TGTGCCAGCAGCCCAGCCCCCTCCAGGGGGGACTACAATGAGCAGTTCTTC. As protein: CASSPAPSRGDYNEQFF.

The V call is TRBV7-8, the J call TRBJ2-3, with D perhaps matching TRBD1 (6 bases). V lost 5 bases, J lost 9 bases, and 12 bases lay in between. This CDR3 comprises 12 residues. The germline V gene encodes CDR1 SGHVS and CDR2 FQNEAQ. CDR3 residues: CASSPNRETQYF. The DNA of the CDR3 is TGTGCCAGCAGCCCAAACAGGGAAACGCAGTATTTT.

The chain joins TRBV4-2 to TRBJ2-1, with 12 bases aligning to TRBD1. Germline assignment: CDR1 LGHNA and CDR2 YNFKEQ. V lost 2 bases and J lost 9; bases outside the gene matches: 8. This CDR3 is built from 16 residues. This chain's CDR3 is CASSQPTGTGGGEQFF. CDR3 DNA sequence: TGTGCCAGCAGCCAACCTACCGGGACAGGGGGCGGTGAGCAGTTCTTC.

This rearrangement joins TRBV19 to TRBJ1-1; 8 bases are shared with TRBD1. Unmatched junction bases numbered 14, after V lost 7 bases and J lost 4 bases. Germline CDR1 and CDR2: LNHDA and SQIVND (reference sequence). The CDR3 has 16 residues. The CDR3 bases are TGTGCCAGTACTCTACGGGGCAGGGGGCAGGGCACTGAAGCTTTCTTT. Translating it yields CASTLRGRGQGTEAFF.

The CDR3 nucleotides read TGTGCCAGCAGCTTAAACAGTAACTATGGCTACACCTTC. Encoded protein: CASSLNSNYGYTF. J is TRBJ1-2 and V is TRBV7-9; D gene uncertain. Trimming took off 2 bases at V and 1 base at J, with 5 bases between the two ends. Germline lookup yields CDR1 SEHNR and CDR2 FQNEAQ (reference sequence). This CDR3 is 13 amino acids long.

The V gene is TRBV5-6, the J gene TRBJ2-1; 8 bases agree with TRBD1. This CDR3 is built from 12 residues. Trimming took 7 bases from V and 9 from J; bases not matched to a gene: 6. Germline V gene lookup returns CDR1 SGHDT and CDR2 YYEEEE. CDR3 region: CASHLQGGEQFF. The CDR3 DNA sequence: TGTGCCAGCCATCTACAGGGGGGTGAGCAGTTCTTC.

This chain joins TRBV19 and TRBJ1-2; 9 nucleotides match TRBD1. Germline trimming cut 9 bases from V and 4 bases from J; bases unmatched to any gene: 9. This CDR3 contains 14 residues. Germline CDR1 and CDR2: LNHDA and SQIVND (reference sequence). CDR3 sequence: CASRGQGRSYGYTF. Written as DNA, the CDR3 is TGTGCCAGCCGAGGACAGGGGAGGAGCTATGGCTACACCTTC.

The chain links TRBV7-2 to TRBJ1-2; a possible D gene is TRBD1 (5 bases). There are 13 residues in the CDR3. Germline CDR1 and CDR2: SGHTA and FQGNSA. V shed 0 bases and J shed 6 bases, with 8 bases lying between them. The CDR3 protein is CASSLAAGNGYTF. The CDR3 DNA is TGTGCCAGCAGCTTAGCGGCAGGGAATGGCTACACCTTC.

The chain has TRBV5-1 and TRBJ2-7, with D possibly matching TRBD2 (6 bases). The CDR3 extends over 14 amino acids. V lost 4 bases to trimming and J lost 5 bases, with 16 bases between them. Per the germline V gene, CDR1 is SGHRS and CDR2 is YFSETQ. As DNA, the CDR3 is TGCGCCAGCAGCCCAGTGACTAGGGGCCACGAGCAGTACTTC. Translation gives CASSPVTRGHEQYF.

The chain uses TRBV2 and TRBJ2-5, with 8 bases identical to TRBD1. The V and J ends lost 5 bases and 8 bases, in that order; junction bases with no gene match: 7. Germline values: CDR1 SNHLY, CDR2 FYNNEI. This CDR3 is 13 amino acids long. CDR3 in amino acids: CASSKGQDLTQYF. The CDR3, as DNA: TGTGCCAGCAGTAAGGGACAGGACCTCACCCAGTACTTC.

The V and J genes are TRBV7-3 and TRBJ2-2; D is ambiguous. Trimming took off 6 bases at V and 1 base at J, with 12 bases between the two ends. The germline CDR1 and CDR2 sequences are SGHTA and FQGTGA. The CDR3 extends over 15 amino acids. The CDR3 loop reads CASSQTTGNTGELFF. The CDR3 DNA reads TGTGCCAGCAGTCAAACCACGGGGAACACCGGGGAGCTGTTTTTT.

The genes are TRBV9 and TRBJ1-1; tentative D call: TRBD1 (6 bases). This CDR3 region has 15 residues. CDR1 is SGDLS, CDR2 YYNGEE, per germline. V lost 4 bases and J 1 base, leaving 14 bases between the germline ends. CDR3 region: CASSSDSWQNTEAFF. In DNA, the CDR3 is TGTGCCAGCAGCTCGGACAGCTGGCAGAACACTGAAGCTTTCTTT.

The table lists this clone with a count of one. V gene TRBV28 combines with J gene TRBJ1-1; D is undetermined. The CDR3 has 12 residues. V was cut by 6 bases and J by 1 base, with 6 bases left in between. Germline V CDR1 and CDR2: MDHEN, SYDVKM. CDR3 in DNA: TGTGCCAGCAGGGAGCAGAACACTGAAGCTTTCTTT. It codes for CASREQNTEAFF.

The genes are TRBV11-3 and TRBJ2-1, with 8 nucleotides matching TRBD1. The germline V gene has CDR1 SGHNT and CDR2 YENEEA. This CDR3 comprises 16 residues. J gave up 9 bases and V 6 bases, and 16 bases lay outside the gene matches. The CDR3 DNA is TGTGCCAGCAGTAGGGGGACAGGAGCCCTTATGGGTGAGCAGTTCTTC. Protein sequence: CASSRGTGALMGEQFF.

This clone appeared a single time. This rearrangement joins TRBV19 to TRBJ2-1; 12 positions match TRBD2. The trim removed 3 bases at V and 6 bases at J, leaving 15 bases unmatched. Germline CDR1 is LNHDA and CDR2 is SQIVND (reference sequence). CDR3 length: 19 residues. The CDR3 spells CASSIFRKRTSGTPNEQFF. The CDR3 nucleotides read TGTGCCAGTAGTATTTTCCGTAAGAGGACTAGCGGGACGCCCAATGAGCAGTTCTTC.

V usage is TRBV6-6 and J usage is TRBJ2-3; 7 bases match TRBD1. V was clipped by 4 bases and J by 6 bases; unmatched bases: 4. The CDR3 runs 13 residues. Germline values: CDR1 MNHNY, CDR2 SVGAGI (reference sequence). This chain's CDR3 is CASSFTGVDTQYF. The DNA for the CDR3 is TGTGCCAGCAGTTTCACAGGGGTGGATACGCAGTATTTT.

This clone was counted once. V gene TRBV19 combines with J gene TRBJ2-1, with D perhaps matching TRBD2 (6 bases). The CDR3 runs 16 residues. Germline V gives CDR1 LNHDA, CDR2 SQIVND (reference sequence). V shed 9 bases and J shed 9 bases, with 27 bases lying between them. DNA for the CDR3: TGTGCCAGCACGCCCCACGAGGCGGGAACGGTAGGTGAGCAGTTCTTC. Amino acids: CASTPHEAGTVGEQFF. Complete variable domain (other parts from reference TRBV19 and TRBJ2-1): DGGITQSPKYLFRKEGQNVTLSCEQNLNHDAMYWYRQDPGQGLRLIYYSQIVNDFQKGDIAEGYSVSREKKESFPLTVTSAQKNPTAFYLCASTPHEAGTVGEQFFGPGTRLTVL.

This clone was observed a handful of times. This rearrangement joins TRBV29-1 to TRBJ2-7; D is possibly TRBD1 (7 bases). This CDR3 spans 14 amino acids. Germline CDR1 SQVTM, CDR2 ANQGSEA. Between the trimmed V and J ends, which lost 4 bases and 3 bases, there was a span of 16 bases. The CDR3 protein is CSVVRPGGLYEQYF. CDR3 DNA sequence: TGCAGCGTTGTTCGGCCAGGGGGGCTCTACGAGCAGTACTTC.

Comments on this clone: At one end the junction does not follow the germline gene, possibly because of a read error. This chain connects TRBV28 to TRBJ2-7; 8 bases fit TRBD2. From germline, CDR1 is MDHEN and CDR2 SYDVKM. The CDR3 is 14 residues long. This CDR3 is CASSSGTSSFEQYF. CDR3 bases: TGTGCCAGCAGTTCCGGGACTAGTTCCTTCGAGCAGTACTTC.

This clone was detected only once. CDR3 nucleotide sequence: TGTGCCAGCAGCGCGGACTTCCCGAGGATCTTCTTC. It is translated as CASSADFPRIFF. The chain carries TRBV6-2 or TRBV6-3 and TRBJ2-1, with TRBD2 as a possible D gene (5 bases). Trimming shortened V by 6 bases and J by 16 bases, and 19 bases separated the two germline ends. Germline CDR1 reads MNHEY; CDR2 reads SVGEGT. CDR3 size: 12 residues.

The chain recombines TRBV5-4 with TRBJ1-1; D call uncertain. CDR3 length equals 14 residues. Germline CDR1 SGHNT, CDR2 YYREEE (reference sequence). V gave up 1 base and J gave up 5 bases, with 12 bases separating them. The CDR3: CASSLNTQPTEAFF. The CDR3 region has the DNA TGTGCCAGCAGCTTGAATACACAGCCGACTGAAGCTTTCTTT. Based on the CDR3 plus reference TRBV5-4 and TRBJ1-1, the full variable domain is ETGVTQSPTHLIKTRGQQVTLRCSSQSGHNTVSWYQQALGQGPQFIFQYYREEENGRGNFPPRFSGLQFPNYSSELNVNALELDDSALYLCASSLNTQPTEAFFGQGTRLTVV.

This sequence joins TRBV4-1 and TRBJ2-1; the match to TRBD2 covers 7 bases. Germline CDR1 is MGHRA and CDR2 is YSYEKL. The length of the CDR3 is 17 residues. V lost 1 base to trimming and J lost 6 bases; unmatched junction nucleotides: 12. CDR3 protein: CASSQALGLAEPNEQFF. CDR3 nucleotides: TGCGCCAGCAGCCAAGCCCTGGGGCTAGCGGAGCCCAATGAGCAGTTCTTC.

This clone was detected once. The V and J genes are TRBV4-2 and TRBJ2-7, with a possible D match to TRBD1 (6 bases). The V end was cut by 2 bases, the J end by 7 bases, with 24 bases between. Per germline, CDR1 LGHNA and CDR2 YNFKEQ. This CDR3 has 17 residues. The CDR3 nucleotides read TGTGCCAGCAGCCAACAGGCTCGGGGTCAGGGGTTGGGAGAGCAGTACTTC. Its protein is CASSQQARGQGLGEQYF.